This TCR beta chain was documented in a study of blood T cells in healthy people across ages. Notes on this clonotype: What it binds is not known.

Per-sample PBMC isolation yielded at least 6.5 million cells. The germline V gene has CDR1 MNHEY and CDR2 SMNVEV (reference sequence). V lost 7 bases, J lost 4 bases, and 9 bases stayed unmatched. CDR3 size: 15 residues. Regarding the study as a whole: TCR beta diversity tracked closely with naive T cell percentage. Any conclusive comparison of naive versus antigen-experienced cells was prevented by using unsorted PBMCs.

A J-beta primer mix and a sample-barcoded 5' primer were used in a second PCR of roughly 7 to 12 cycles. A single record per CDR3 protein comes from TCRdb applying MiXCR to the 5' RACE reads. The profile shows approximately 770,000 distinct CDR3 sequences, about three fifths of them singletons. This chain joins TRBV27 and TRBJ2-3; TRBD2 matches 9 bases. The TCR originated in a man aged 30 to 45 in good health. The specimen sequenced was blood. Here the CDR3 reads CASNQPAGGSDTQYF. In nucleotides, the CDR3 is TGTGCCAGCAATCAACCAGCGGGGGGTTCAGATACGCAGTATTTT.